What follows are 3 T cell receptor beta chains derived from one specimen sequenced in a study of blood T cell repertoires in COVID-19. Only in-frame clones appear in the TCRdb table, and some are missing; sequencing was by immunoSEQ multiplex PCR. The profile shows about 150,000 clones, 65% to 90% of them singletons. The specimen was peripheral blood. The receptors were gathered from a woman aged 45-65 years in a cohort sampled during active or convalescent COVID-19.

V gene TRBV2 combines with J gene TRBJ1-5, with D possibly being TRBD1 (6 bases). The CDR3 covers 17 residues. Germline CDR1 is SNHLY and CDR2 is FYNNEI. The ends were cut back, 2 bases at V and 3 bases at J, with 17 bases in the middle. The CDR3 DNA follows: TGTGCCAGCAGTGAAAGATGGAACAGGGCAGTCAATCAGCCCCAGCATTTT. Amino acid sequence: CASSERWNRAVNQPQHF.

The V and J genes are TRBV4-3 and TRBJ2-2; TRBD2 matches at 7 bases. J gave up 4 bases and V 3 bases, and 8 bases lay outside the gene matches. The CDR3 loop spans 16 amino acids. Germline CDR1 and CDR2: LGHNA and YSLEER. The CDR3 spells CASSHTPGGGTGELFF. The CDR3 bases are TGCGCCAGCAGCCACACACCGGGAGGTGGCACCGGGGAGCTGTTTTTT.

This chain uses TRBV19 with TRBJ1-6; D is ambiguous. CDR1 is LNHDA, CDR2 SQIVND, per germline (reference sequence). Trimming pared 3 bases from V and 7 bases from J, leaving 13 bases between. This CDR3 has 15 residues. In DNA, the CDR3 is TGTGCCAGTAGTATTCCCCCAAGACAAAATTCACCCCTCCACTTT. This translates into CASSIPPRQNSPLHF.